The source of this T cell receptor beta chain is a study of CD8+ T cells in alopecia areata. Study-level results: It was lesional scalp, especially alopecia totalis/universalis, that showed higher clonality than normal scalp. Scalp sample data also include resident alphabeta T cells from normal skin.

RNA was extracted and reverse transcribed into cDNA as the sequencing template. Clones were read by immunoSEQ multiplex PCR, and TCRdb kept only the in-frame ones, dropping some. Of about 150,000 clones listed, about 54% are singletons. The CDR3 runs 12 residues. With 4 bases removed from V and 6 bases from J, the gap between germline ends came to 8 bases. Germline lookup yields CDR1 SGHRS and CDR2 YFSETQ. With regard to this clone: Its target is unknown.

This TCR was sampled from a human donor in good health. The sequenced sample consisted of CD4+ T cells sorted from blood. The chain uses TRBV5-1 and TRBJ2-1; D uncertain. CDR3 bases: TGCGCCAGCAGCGAGAACGTCAATGAGCAGTTCTTC. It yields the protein CASSENVNEQFF.